The 14 T cell receptor beta chains below come from one sample, sequenced in a study of human T cells and chemical hapten exposure (dated by TCRdb to 2020 to 2022). The library was produced with RACE. The sequencer was a NextSeq 500. TCRdb handled the public reads itself, with Q25 trimming in fastp and clone calling in MiXCR, and kept productive beta chains. Each CDR3 protein appears once, grouped with its most common genes and DNA. The sample has about 90,000 distinct CDR3 sequences on record, 11% of them singletons. More than 1% of the sample rests with the top ten. According to the study, the label for this sample's time point signals: patch test 3, about 24 weeks after DPC sensitization. The treatment or condition label here, explained by the study, means: therapeutic diphenylcyclopropenone sensitization with weekly scalp DPC. This sample comprised whole blood, obtained in connection with sensitization to the hapten diphenylcyclopropenone (DPC). The receptors originated from a woman in her 30s with alopecia areata. Some clones in this sample may be carry-over from other donors' samples.

CDR3 residues: CASSPQDRANYGYTF. Here the CDR3 DNA reads TGCGCCAGCAGCCCCCAGGACAGGGCGAACTATGGCTACACCTTC. The J gene is TRBJ1-2, the V gene TRBV4-1, with 8 bases aligning to TRBD1. Germline CDR1 MGHRA, CDR2 YSYEKL. The J segment lost 2 bases and the V segment lost 4 bases, leaving 6 bases of the junction unmatched. The CDR3 runs 15 residues.

This clonotype was found a few times. The V gene is TRBV7-2, the J gene TRBJ2-2; a weak D match, TRBD1 (6 bases). In germline, CDR1 is SGHTA, CDR2 FQGNSA. The CDR3 spans 15 residues. V gave up 6 bases and J gave up 2 bases, with 13 bases separating them. The CDR3: CASRTGTLNTGELFF. CDR3 bases: TGTGCCAGCAGAACCGGGACACTAAACACCGGGGAGCTGTTTTTT.

This clonotype has at least ten counts. This sequence joins TRBV18 and TRBJ1-2, with a weak D call TRBD1 (5 bases). This CDR3 is 12 amino acids long. Germline lookup yields CDR1 KGHSH and CDR2 LQKENI. V was trimmed by 5 bases and J by 4 bases, leaving 8 bases between them. The CDR3: CASSWDVYGYTF. CDR3 DNA: TGTGCCAGCTCATGGGACGTCTATGGCTACACCTTC.

This clonotype has ten or more counts. The chain links TRBV4-1 to TRBJ2-1; D gene uncertain. The V gene lost 1 base and the J gene lost 9 bases, with 7 bases spanning the gap. Germline loops: CDR1 MGHRA, CDR2 YSYEKL. The CDR3 extends over 12 amino acids. The CDR3 DNA sequence: TGCGCCAGCAGCCAAGTTTTCGGTGAGCAGTTCTTC. Protein: CASSQVFGEQFF.

This clonotype was observed a few times. The CDR3 spells CASSLGTSGSDTQYF. In DNA, the CDR3 is TGCGCCAGCTCCTTGGGGACTAGCGGAAGCGATACGCAGTATTTT. The V gene is TRBV5-1, the J gene TRBJ2-3; 11 bases align to TRBD2. J was trimmed by 6 bases and V by 7 bases; bases with no gene match: 10. Germline CDR1 reads SGHRS; CDR2 reads YFSETQ. CDR3 size: 15 residues.

This clonotype was detected only a few times. The chain combines TRBV5-1 with TRBJ2-5; TRBD2 aligns across 7 bases. The CDR3 has 15 residues. The V segment lost 3 bases and the J segment 2 bases; nucleotides outside the gene matches: 7. In germline, CDR1 is SGHRS, CDR2 YFSETQ. This CDR3 is CASSSIKGGQETQYF. The CDR3 DNA is TGCGCCAGCAGCTCTATAAAGGGAGGGCAAGAGACCCAGTACTTC.

The chain recombines TRBV28 with TRBJ2-1; 7 bases agree with TRBD1. The germline V gene has CDR1 MDHEN and CDR2 SYDVKM. This CDR3 is 13 amino acids long. V gave up 7 bases and J gave up 5 bases; unmatched junction bases: 5. This chain's CDR3 is CASNTGQHNEQFF. DNA for the CDR3: TGTGCCAGCAACACGGGACAGCACAATGAGCAGTTCTTC.

There are many counts of this clonotype. V gene TRBV18 combines with J gene TRBJ1-3; D not resolved. V dropped 2 bases and J dropped 0 bases, with 2 bases sitting between them. Germline V gene lookup returns CDR1 KGHSH and CDR2 LQKENI. The CDR3 is made up of 13 amino acids. This CDR3 is CASSPDSGNTIYF. The DNA for the CDR3 is TGTGCCAGCTCACCAGACTCTGGAAACACCATATATTTT.

This clonotype was detected many times. The chain has TRBV6-2 or TRBV6-3 and TRBJ2-1; possible D gene TRBD2, 7 bases. Trimming removed 5 bases from V and 4 bases from J, with 18 bases in between. The CDR3 sequence is 16 residues long. Germline V lookup: CDR1 MNHEY, CDR2 SVGEGT. The CDR3 region is CASSAVRGPLYNEQFF. The DNA of the CDR3 is TGTGCCAGCAGTGCCGTGCGGGGGCCCCTGTACAATGAGCAGTTCTTC.

This clonotype was counted at least ten times. The J gene is TRBJ2-7, the V gene TRBV6-6; the D gene is possibly TRBD2 (6 bases). Germline V lookup: CDR1 MNHNY, CDR2 SVGAGI (reference sequence). With 8 bases removed from V and 0 bases from J, the gap between germline ends came to 14 bases. CDR3 length: 14 residues. CDR3 sequence (DNA): TGTGCCAGCTTTAGCGGCCTCAGCTCCTACGAGCAGTACTTC. It codes for CASFSGLSSYEQYF.

The genes are TRBV3-1 and TRBJ2-5; D could derive from TRBD1 or TRBD2 (5 bases each). Germline V gives CDR1 LGHDT, CDR2 YNNKEL (reference sequence). Trimming stripped 1 base from V and 2 bases from J, with 17 bases between. The CDR3 loop spans 17 amino acids. CDR3 DNA: TGTGCCAGCAGCCAAGTAACGTCAGGGAGTATACAAGAGACCCAGTACTTC. It translates to CASSQVTSGSIQETQYF.

The chain uses TRBV2 and TRBJ2-3; D might be TRBD2 (7 bases). The CDR3 consists of 15 residues. The germline V gene has CDR1 SNHLY and CDR2 FYNNEI. The V and J ends lost 2 bases and 5 bases respectively, with 14 bases between them. The CDR3 region is CASSEQGLAVDTQYF. CDR3 in DNA: TGTGCCAGCAGTGAACAGGGGCTAGCGGTAGATACGCAGTATTTT.

The sample holds a few counts of this clonotype. The genes are TRBV29-1 and TRBJ1-1, with no clear D. The germline CDR1 and CDR2 sequences are SQVTM and ANQGSEA. The CDR3 is made up of 13 amino acids. V was trimmed by 2 bases and J by 3 bases, leaving 10 bases between them. CDR3 protein: CSVEPGRDTEAFF. As DNA, the CDR3 is TGCAGCGTTGAACCCGGTAGGGACACTGAAGCTTTCTTT.

This clonotype was recorded many times. The chain uses TRBV3-1 and TRBJ2-2; D perhaps matches TRBD1 (6 bases). The CDR3 runs to 13 residues. In germline, CDR1 is LGHDT, CDR2 YNNKEL (reference sequence). V was pared by 2 bases and J by 7 bases, with 8 bases between. The CDR3 spells CASSQLGGGELFF. In DNA form, the CDR3 reads TGTGCCAGCAGCCAACTAGGGGGCGGGGAGCTGTTTTTT. Variable domain in full (rest from reference TRBV3-1 and TRBJ2-2): DTAVSQTPKYLVTQMGNDKSIKCEQNLGHDTMYWYKQDSKKFLKIMFSYNNKELIINETVPNRFSPKSPDKAHLNLHINSLELGDSAVYFCASSQLGGGELFFGEGSRLTVL.